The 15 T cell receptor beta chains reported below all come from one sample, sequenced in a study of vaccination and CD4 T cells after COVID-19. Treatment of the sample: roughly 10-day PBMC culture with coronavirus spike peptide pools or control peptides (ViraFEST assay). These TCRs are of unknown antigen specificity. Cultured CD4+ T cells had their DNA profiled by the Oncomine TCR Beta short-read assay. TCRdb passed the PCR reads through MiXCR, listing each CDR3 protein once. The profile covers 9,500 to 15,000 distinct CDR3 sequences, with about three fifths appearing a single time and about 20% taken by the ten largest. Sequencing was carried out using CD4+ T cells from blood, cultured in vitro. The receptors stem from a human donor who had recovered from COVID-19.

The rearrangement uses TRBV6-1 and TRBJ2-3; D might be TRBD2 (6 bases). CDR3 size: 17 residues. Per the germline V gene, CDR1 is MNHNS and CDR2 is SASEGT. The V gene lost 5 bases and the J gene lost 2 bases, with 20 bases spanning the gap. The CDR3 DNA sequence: TGTGCCAGCAGTCAACTAAGTCTGGAGGGAGACACAGATACGCAGTATTTT. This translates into CASSQLSLEGDTDTQYF.

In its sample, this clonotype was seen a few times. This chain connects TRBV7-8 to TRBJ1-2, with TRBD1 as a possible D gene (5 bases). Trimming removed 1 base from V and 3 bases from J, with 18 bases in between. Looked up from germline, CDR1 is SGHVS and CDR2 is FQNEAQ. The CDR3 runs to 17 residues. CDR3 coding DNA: TGTGCCAGCAGCTTAGGAGCGGCAGCTTGGGGCGACTATGGCTACACCTTC. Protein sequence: CASSLGAAAWGDYGYTF.

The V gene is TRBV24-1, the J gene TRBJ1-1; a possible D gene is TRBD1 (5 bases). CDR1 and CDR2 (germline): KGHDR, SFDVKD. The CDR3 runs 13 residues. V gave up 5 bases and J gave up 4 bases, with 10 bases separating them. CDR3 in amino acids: CATSGGSGTEAFF. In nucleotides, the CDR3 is TGTGCCACCAGTGGGGGGTCGGGCACTGAAGCTTTCTTT.

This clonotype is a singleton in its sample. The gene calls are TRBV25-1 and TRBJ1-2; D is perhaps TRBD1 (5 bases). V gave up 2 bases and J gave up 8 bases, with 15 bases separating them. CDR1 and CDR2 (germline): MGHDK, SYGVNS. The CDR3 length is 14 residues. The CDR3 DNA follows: TGTGCCAGCAGTGAAATAGGACTACGGGGCGGCTACACCTTC. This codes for CASSEIGLRGGYTF.

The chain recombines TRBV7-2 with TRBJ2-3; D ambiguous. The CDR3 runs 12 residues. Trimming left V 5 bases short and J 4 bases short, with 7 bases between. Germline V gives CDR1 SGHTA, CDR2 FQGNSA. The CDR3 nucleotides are TGTGCCAGCAGCCGCTCAGCAGATACGCAGTATTTT. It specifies CASSRSADTQYF.

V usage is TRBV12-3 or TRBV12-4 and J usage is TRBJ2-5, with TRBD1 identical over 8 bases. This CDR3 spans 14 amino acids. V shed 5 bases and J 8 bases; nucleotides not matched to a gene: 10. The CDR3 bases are TGTGCCAGCAGTGGGACAGGCGTACGGGGTACCCAGTACTTC. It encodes CASSGTGVRGTQYF.

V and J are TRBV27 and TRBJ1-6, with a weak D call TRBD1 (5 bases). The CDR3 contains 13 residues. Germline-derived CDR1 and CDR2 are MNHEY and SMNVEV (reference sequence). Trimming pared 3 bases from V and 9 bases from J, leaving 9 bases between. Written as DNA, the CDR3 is TGTGCCAGCAGTTTCCGGACAATTTCACCCCTCCACTTT. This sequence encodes CASSFRTISPLHF.

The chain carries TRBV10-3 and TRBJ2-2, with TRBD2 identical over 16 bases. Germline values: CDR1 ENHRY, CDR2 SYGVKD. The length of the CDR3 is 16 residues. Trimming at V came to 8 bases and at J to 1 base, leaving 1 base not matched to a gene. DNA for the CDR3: TGTGCCATCGGGACTAGCGGGAGGGGGAACACCGGGGAGCTGTTTTTT. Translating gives CAIGTSGRGNTGELFF.

DNA for the CDR3: TGTGCCATAGAACCGGGACAAGACACAGATACGCAGTATTTT. Translation gives CAIEPGQDTDTQYF. This sequence joins TRBV10-3 and TRBJ2-3; perhaps TRBD1 as D (6 bases). The germline CDR1 and CDR2 sequences are ENHRY and SYGVKD. Trimming stripped 9 bases from V and 2 bases from J, with 15 bases between. The length of the CDR3 is 14 residues.

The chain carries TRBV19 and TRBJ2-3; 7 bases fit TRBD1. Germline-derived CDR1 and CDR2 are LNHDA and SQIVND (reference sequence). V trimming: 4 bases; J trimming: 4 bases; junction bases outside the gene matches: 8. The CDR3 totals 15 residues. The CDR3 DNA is TGTGCCAGTAGTAAAGACAGGGTAGGCGCAGATACGCAGTATTTT. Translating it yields CASSKDRVGADTQYF.

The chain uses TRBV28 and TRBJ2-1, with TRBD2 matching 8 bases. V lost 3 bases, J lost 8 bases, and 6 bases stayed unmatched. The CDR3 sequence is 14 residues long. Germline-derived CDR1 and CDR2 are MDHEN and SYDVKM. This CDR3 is CASSLQPTSDEQFF. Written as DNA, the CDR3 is TGTGCCAGCAGTTTGCAGCCGACTAGCGATGAGCAGTTCTTC.

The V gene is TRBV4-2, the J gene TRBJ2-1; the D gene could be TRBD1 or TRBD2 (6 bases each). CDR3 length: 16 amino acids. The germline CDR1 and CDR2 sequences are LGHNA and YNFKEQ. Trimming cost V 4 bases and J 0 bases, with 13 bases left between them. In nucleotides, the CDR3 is TGTGCCAGCAGCCTCGAGGGGGGACGCTCCTACAATGAGCAGTTCTTC. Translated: CASSLEGGRSYNEQFF.

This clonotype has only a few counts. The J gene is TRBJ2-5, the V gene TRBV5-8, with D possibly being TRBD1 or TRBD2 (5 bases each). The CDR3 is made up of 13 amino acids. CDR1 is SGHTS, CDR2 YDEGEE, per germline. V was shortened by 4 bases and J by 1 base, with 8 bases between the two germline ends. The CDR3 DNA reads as TGTGCCAGCAGCCCCGGGACCCAAGAGACCCAGTACTTC. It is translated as CASSPGTQETQYF.

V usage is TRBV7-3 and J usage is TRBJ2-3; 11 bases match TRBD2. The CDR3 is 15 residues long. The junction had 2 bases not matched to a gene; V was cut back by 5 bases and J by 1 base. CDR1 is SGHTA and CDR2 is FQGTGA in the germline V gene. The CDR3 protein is CASSLTSGGTDTQYF. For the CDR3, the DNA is TGTGCCAGCAGCCTGACTAGCGGGGGCACAGATACGCAGTATTTT. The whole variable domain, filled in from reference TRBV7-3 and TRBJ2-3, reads GAGVSQTPSNKVTEKGKYVELRCDPISGHTALYWYRQSLGQGPEFLIYFQGTGAADDSGLPNDRFFAVRPEGSVSTLKIQRTERGDSAVYLCASSLTSGGTDTQYFGPGTRLTVL.

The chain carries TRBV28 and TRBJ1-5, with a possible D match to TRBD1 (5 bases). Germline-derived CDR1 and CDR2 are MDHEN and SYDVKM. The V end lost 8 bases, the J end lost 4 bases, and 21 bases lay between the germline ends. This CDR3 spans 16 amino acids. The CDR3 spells CASLIPGPQGNQPQHF. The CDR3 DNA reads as TGTGCCAGCCTCATTCCGGGGCCCCAGGGAAATCAGCCCCAGCATTTT.